The clone carrying this T cell receptor beta chain was recorded only once. The CDR3 consists of 15 residues. V was cut by 2 bases and J by 0 bases, with 8 bases left in between. In germline, CDR1 is LNHDA, CDR2 SQIVND (reference sequence). The source of the sample is a study of neoadjuvant anti-PD-1 for oral cavity cancer. This table comes from immunoSEQ multiplex PCR, and its TCRdb copy is limited to in-frame clones, with some not included. The table includes over 80,000 clones, around 80% detected once. The TCR sequence derives from a person aged 40 to 85 with oral cavity squamous cell carcinoma. The material was PBMCs, obtained before nivolumab (anti-PD-1) treatment. This sequence joins TRBV19 and TRBJ1-5; perhaps TRBD1 as D (5 bases). DNA of the CDR3: TGTGCCAGTAGTATACCAGGGCTTAGCAATCAGCCCCAGCATTTT. Protein: CASSIPGLSNQPQHF. Variable domain in full (rest from reference TRBV19 and TRBJ1-5): DGGITQSPKYLFRKEGQNVTLSCEQNLNHDAMYWYRQDPGQGLRLIYYSQIVNDFQKGDIAEGYSVSREKKESFPLTVTSAQKNPTAFYLCASSIPGLSNQPQHFGDGTRLSIL.